This TCR beta chain came from a study of T cells in Graves' hyperthyroidism and ophthalmopathy. This clonotype was recorded a few times. Amplification yielded TCR beta CDR3 regions, with RNA transcripts as the source. RT-PCR in the first round (using the HTBI primer set) targeted the TCR CDR3. TCRdb fed the multiplex PCR reads into MiXCR, producing one record per CDR3 protein. Of 300,000 to 350,000 distinct CDR3 sequences listed, roughly 20% are singletons. The V and J ends lost 0 bases and 1 base respectively, with 10 bases between them. Germline lookup yields CDR1 DFQATT and CDR2 SNEGSKA (reference sequence). The CDR3 totals 15 residues.

Input material: blood. The sequence was collected from a woman in her forties or fifties with Graves' hyperthyroidism. The chain recombines TRBV20-1 with TRBJ2-4; maybe TRBD1 (6 bases). The CDR3 loop is CSARDPRGAKNIQYF. CDR3 nucleotide sequence: TGCAGTGCTAGAGACCCGAGGGGGGCCAAAAACATTCAGTACTTC.